These T cell receptor beta chains were read from a single sample in a study of blood T cell repertoires in COVID-19. Some clones are missing from TCRdb's copy, which holds only in-frame ones; the method was immunoSEQ multiplex PCR. The sample consists of 190,000 or so clones, roughly 83% of them appearing once. The sequenced sample consisted of PBMCs or T cells enriched from blood (not recorded which). The receptors originated from a woman aged 25 to 39 who had recovered from COVID-19. Each CDR3 is given with its conserved first and last residue. The D gene is left open where the match is weak. Part of the rows lack a size; the others show once, few, many or a class for expanded clones.

>-|once|TRBV19|TRBJ1-5
TGTGCCAGTAGTATTCTGAGGCAGCCCCAGCATTTT
CASSILRQPQHF
>TRBD2|-|TRBV7-2|TRBJ2-1
TGTGCCAGCAGCACCGTGACTAGCGGGAGGCTCAATGAGCAGTTCTTC
CASSTVTSGRLNEQFF
>TRBD2|-|TRBV3-1/TRBV3-2|TRBJ2-3
TGTGCCAGCAGCCAAGTCTCTGGGACTAGCGTCACAGATACGCAGTATTTT
CASSQVSGTSVTDTQYF
>-|-|TRBV5-1|TRBJ1-1
TGCGCCAGCAGCTTGGCAGGGGACACTGAAGCTTTCTTT
CASSLAGDTEAFF
>TRBD1|-|TRBV2|TRBJ1-2
TGTGCCAGCAGTGAACTTTTGGGACAGGGGAATGGCTACACCTTC
CASSELLGQGNGYTF
>-|-|TRBV6-5|TRBJ1-4
TGTGCCAGCAGCTCCTTTGGGAGTGGGGAAAAACTGTTTTTT
CASSSFGSGEKLFF
>TRBD1|-|TRBV19|TRBJ1-4
TGTGCCAGTACCCCCGGACAGGATGTCTCAACTAATGAAAAACTGTTTTTT
CASTPGQDVSTNEKLFF
>TRBD1|once|TRBV18|TRBJ1-2
TGTGCCAGCTCACCGGGACAGGGGGCTGAAGGCTACACCTTC
CASSPGQGAEGYTF
>TRBD1|-|TRBV3-1/TRBV3-2|TRBJ1-1
TGTGCCAGCAGCCGACAGGGCGCCGGGGGTGAAGCTTTCTTT
CASSRQGAGGEAFF
>-|-|TRBV5-1|TRBJ2-1
TGCGCCAGCAGCTTACTAGGGTACAATGAGCAGTTCTTC
CASSLLGYNEQFF
>TRBD2|once|TRBV18|TRBJ2-7
TGTGCCAGCTCACCCGCCAGCGGGAGAAGCGGACACGAGCAGTACTTC
CASSPASGRSGHEQYF
>-|-|TRBV5-1|TRBJ1-1
TGCGCCAGCAGCTTGGGGCGGGGGATGAACACTGAAGCTTTCTTT
CASSLGRGMNTEAFF
>TRBD2|-|TRBV19|TRBJ2-5
TGTGCCAGTAGTATAGAACTGGCGGGAGGATCGGCAGAGACCCAGTACTTC
CASSIELAGGSAETQYF
>-|once|TRBV29-1|TRBJ2-1
TGCAGCGTAGCTACAGGGTTCGGGGCCTACAATGAGCAGTTCTTC
CSVATGFGAYNEQFF
>TRBD1|-|TRBV30|TRBJ1-1
TGTGCCTGGAAGGGTAACAGGGGAGGCCAGAACACTGAAGCTTTCTTT
CAWKGNRGGQNTEAFF
>-|-|TRBV3-1/TRBV3-2|TRBJ1-3
TGTGCCAGCAGCCAGTTCAGCGGGGGAACTGGAAACACCATATATTTT
CASSQFSGGTGNTIYF
>TRBD1|-|TRBV28|TRBJ1-5
TGTGCCAGCAGGCAGACAGGGCTAAGCAATCAGCCCCAGCATTTT
CASRQTGLSNQPQHF
>-|once|TRBV12-3/TRBV12-4|TRBJ1-1
TGTGCCAGCAGTTTCCTCGGGGGAACTGAAGCTTTCTTT
CASSFLGGTEAFF
>TRBD2|once|TRBV4-2|TRBJ2-2
TGTGCCAGCAGCCAAGATGGAGGGAAGACTAGCGGGAACACCGGGGAGCTGTTTTTT
CASSQDGGKTSGNTGELFF
>TRBD2|-|TRBV2|TRBJ2-3
TGTGCCAGCACCACGGGCGGGAGCGCAGATACGCAGTATTTT
CASTTGGSADTQYF
>-|-|TRBV7-2|TRBJ2-2
TGTGCCAGCAGCTTAGAGGAGGCCGGGGAGCTGTTTTTT
CASSLEEAGELFF
>-|-|TRBV20-1|TRBJ2-7
TGCAGTGCTAGAGGAGGTTACGAGCAGTACTTC
CSARGGYEQYF
>TRBD2|-|TRBV2|TRBJ2-7
TGTGCCAGCACCTCCCGGACTAGCGGTGCCTACGAGCAGTACTTC
CASTSRTSGAYEQYF
>-|-|TRBV29-1|TRBJ1-2
TGCAGCGTTGAAGTTTCGGCAGGGGTTGGCTACACCTTC
CSVEVSAGVGYTF
>-|-|TRBV5-6|TRBJ1-2
TGTGCCAGCAGCTTGGACAGGACAGCCAACTATGGCTACACCTTC
CASSLDRTANYGYTF
>-|-|TRBV10-3|TRBJ2-1
TGTGCCATCTCTGCGTCATACTCCGGTGAGCAGTTCTTC
CAISASYSGEQFF
>-|-|TRBV3-1/TRBV3-2|TRBJ2-7
TGTGCCAGCAGCCAATCCCGGGGGAGACCCTCCTACGAGCAGTACTTC
CASSQSRGRPSYEQYF
>TRBD1|-|TRBV28|TRBJ1-1
TGTGCCAGCAGCCGATTCGCAACAGGGGAAGGTGAAGCTTTCTTT
CASSRFATGEGEAFF
>TRBD1|-|TRBV18|TRBJ1-5
TGTGCCAGCTCACCGTGGGACAGCCGCAATCAGCCCCAGCATTTT
CASSPWDSRNQPQHF
>TRBD2|-|TRBV5-1|TRBJ2-1
TGCGCCAGCAGCCCTATCCCGGGGCGGGAGATAGATGAGCAGTTCTTC
CASSPIPGREIDEQFF
>-|-|TRBV11-3|TRBJ2-7
TGTGCCAGCTCCTGGGCGGGATCCTACGAGCAGTACTTC
CASSWAGSYEQYF
>-|-|TRBV27|TRBJ2-7
TGTGCCAGCAGCGGAATCAGAGGGGGTACCTACGAGCAGTACTTC
CASSGIRGGTYEQYF
>-|-|TRBV7-9|TRBJ2-2
TGTGCCAGCAGCATGATACCCCGTGGGGCCAACACCGGGGAGCTGTTTTTT
CASSMIPRGANTGELFF
>-|-|TRBV21-1|TRBJ2-2
TGTGCCAGCAGCAAGCGCCGATTAAACACCGGGGAGCTGTTTTTT
CASSKRRLNTGELFF
>-|-|TRBV6-5|TRBJ1-2
TGTGCCAGCAGTCTACGACAACAGGGATCTGGCTACACCTTC
CASSLRQQGSGYTF
>-|few|TRBV10-3|TRBJ1-1
TGTGCCATCAGTGAGTCAGGGGACACTGAAGCTTTCTTT
CAISESGDTEAFF
>TRBD1|-|TRBV6-5|TRBJ1-1
TGTGCCAGCACTACAGGGGGTGAAGCTTTCTTT
CASTTGGEAFF
>TRBD1|-|TRBV5-1|TRBJ2-7
TGCGCCAGCAGTGCCGGGACAGGGTTCGAGCAGTACTTC
CASSAGTGFEQYF
>-|few|TRBV28|TRBJ1-5
TGTGCCAGCCGGGTCGCCGGAGGGAGTCAGCCCCAGCATTTT
CASRVAGGSQPQHF
>-|-|TRBV5-4|TRBJ2-7
TGTGCCAGCAGCTCGAAGGGAAGGACTTACGAGCAGTACTTC
CASSSKGRTYEQYF
>-|-|TRBV5-4|TRBJ2-1
TGTGCCAGCAGCTTGGTCTTGGACAAGGCCTACAATGAGCAGTTCTTC
CASSLVLDKAYNEQFF
>TRBD1|-|TRBV14|TRBJ1-1
TGTGCCAGCAGCCATCCGGGACAGCCTCAAGGGACTGAAGCTTTCTTT
CASSHPGQPQGTEAFF
>TRBD2|-|TRBV28|TRBJ2-3
TGTGCCAGCACAATCCCGGGAGGATACATTGGCCGTACCACAGATACGCAGTATTTT
CASTIPGGYIGRTTDTQYF
>TRBD1|-|TRBV2|TRBJ1-6
TGTGCCAGCAGTGAACCCACAGGGGGTAAAAATTCACCCCTCCACTTT
CASSEPTGGKNSPLHF
>TRBD1|-|TRBV11-2|TRBJ2-7
TGTGCCAGCAGCTTCCGGGACAGGGGAGCCTACGAGCAGTACTTC
CASSFRDRGAYEQYF
>-|-|TRBV19|TRBJ1-3
TGTGCCAGTATATCAAGCGGAAACACCATATATTTT
CASISSGNTIYF
>TRBD1|once|TRBV29-1|TRBJ2-7
TGCAGCGTGGCCGGGACAGGGCAAAATTCAGGGTACGAGCAGTACTTC
CSVAGTGQNSGYEQYF
>-|-|TRBV28|TRBJ1-2
TGTGCCACCACCCCTGTCCCACGGGACTTCACAAGCTATGGCTACACCTTC
CATTPVPRDFTSYGYTF
>TRBD1|-|TRBV9|TRBJ2-7
TGTGCCAGCAGCACTCGGACAGGGGTTAACGAGCAGTACTTC
CASSTRTGVNEQYF